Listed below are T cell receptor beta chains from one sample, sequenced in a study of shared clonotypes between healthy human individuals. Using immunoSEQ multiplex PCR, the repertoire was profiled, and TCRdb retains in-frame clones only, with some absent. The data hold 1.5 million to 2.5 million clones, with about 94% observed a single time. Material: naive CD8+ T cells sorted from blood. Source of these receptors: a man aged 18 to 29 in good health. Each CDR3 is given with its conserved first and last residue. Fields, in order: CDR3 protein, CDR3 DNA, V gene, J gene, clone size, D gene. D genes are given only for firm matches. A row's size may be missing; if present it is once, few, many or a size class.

CASSFGDNSPLHF	TGTGCCAGCAGCTTCGGTGACAATTCACCCCTCCACTTT	TRBV5-6	TRBJ1-6	once	NA
CASSPGQRYEQYF	TGCGCCAGCAGCCCGGGACAAAGATACGAGCAGTACTTC	TRBV4-1	TRBJ2-7	NA	NA
CASSFGRTPGNTIYF	TGTGCCAGCAGCTTTGGCAGGACCCCTGGAAACACCATATATTTT	TRBV7-8	TRBJ1-3	NA	NA
CASSQGTGSNTEAFF	TGCGCCAGCAGCCAGGGGACAGGTTCGAACACTGAAGCTTTCTTT	TRBV4-1	TRBJ1-1	NA	TRBD1
CASSQEAQGADYEQYF	TGCGCCAGCAGCCAAGAGGCCCAGGGGGCAGACTACGAGCAGTACTTC	TRBV4-1	TRBJ2-7	NA	TRBD1
CATGRPGDTGELFF	TGTGCCACCGGAAGGCCAGGAGACACCGGGGAGCTGTTTTTT	TRBV10-3	TRBJ2-2	once	NA
CASSLEDGMAYEQYF	TGCGCCAGCAGCTTGGAGGACGGGATGGCCTACGAGCAGTACTTC	TRBV5-1	TRBJ2-7	NA	NA
CASSAGGLYNEQFF	TGTGCCAGCAGTGCGGGGGGTCTCTACAATGAGCAGTTCTTC	TRBV2	TRBJ2-1	NA	TRBD2
CASSFQREGLPEDEQYF	TGTGCCAGCAGTTTTCAGCGGGAGGGCCTCCCGGAGGACGAGCAGTACTTC	TRBV28	TRBJ2-7	once	TRBD2
CASSLGGQGPGEQYF	TGCGCCAGCAGCCTGGGGGGACAGGGACCGGGCGAGCAGTACTTC	TRBV4-1	TRBJ2-7	NA	TRBD1
CASSLAPEAYNEQFF	TGCGCCAGCAGCTTGGCCCCAGAGGCCTACAATGAGCAGTTCTTC	TRBV5-1	TRBJ2-1	NA	NA
CASSVGDRDETQYF	TGTGCCAGCAGCGTGGGGGACAGGGATGAGACCCAGTACTTC	TRBV9	TRBJ2-5	NA	TRBD1
CASSSGQGTEAFF	TGTGCCAGCAGCTCGGGACAGGGCACTGAAGCTTTCTTT	TRBV7-9	TRBJ1-1	NA	TRBD1
CATSAAGGEQFF	TGTGCCACCAGCGCCGCAGGGGGTGAGCAGTTCTTC	TRBV15	TRBJ2-1	NA	TRBD1
CASSFQGLADTQYF	TGTGCCAGCAGCTTCCAGGGGCTGGCAGATACGCAGTATTTT	TRBV7-9	TRBJ2-3	NA	NA
CASSEQGKDYEQYF	TGTGCCAGCAGTGAACAGGGGAAGGACTACGAGCAGTACTTC	TRBV25-1	TRBJ2-7	NA	NA
CASRHAEGYEQYF	TGTGCCAGCAGACACGCTGAAGGCTACGAGCAGTACTTC	TRBV6-5	TRBJ2-7	NA	NA
CASSQEGTGNQPQHF	TGTGCCAGCAGCCAAGAGGGGACAGGGAATCAGCCCCAGCATTTT	TRBV4-2	TRBJ1-5	NA	TRBD1
CASTGTGGNTIYF	TGTGCCAGCACAGGGACAGGGGGAAACACCATATATTTT	TRBV6-1	TRBJ1-3	NA	TRBD1
CASSFPTRRTYNEQFF	TGTGCCAGCAGTTTCCCTACCCGAAGGACCTACAATGAGCAGTTCTTC	TRBV28	TRBJ2-1	NA	NA
CSGGLAGGPVDEQFF	TGCAGCGGAGGACTAGCGGGGGGGCCTGTCGATGAGCAGTTCTTC	TRBV29-1	TRBJ2-1	NA	TRBD2
CASSPRGASSYEQYF	TGTGCCAGCAGTCCCAGGGGAGCAAGCTCCTACGAGCAGTACTTC	TRBV6-5	TRBJ2-7	NA	NA
CATSRDASSYNSPLHF	TGTGCCACCAGCAGAGACGCGAGCTCCTATAATTCACCCCTCCACTTT	TRBV15	TRBJ1-6	NA	NA
CASSLEGWGVRTF	TGTGCCAGCAGTTTAGAGGGTTGGGGGGTCAGAACCTTC	TRBV27	TRBJ1-2	NA	NA
CASSPGGSTSYEQYF	TGTGCCAGCAGCCCGGGTGGGTCTACCAGTTACGAGCAGTACTTC	TRBV9	TRBJ2-7	NA	NA
CSVIQASTDTQYF	TGCAGCGTTATACAGGCTAGCACAGATACGCAGTATTTT	TRBV29-1	TRBJ2-3	NA	NA
CSVEGAPNEQFF	TGCAGCGTAGAGGGGGCTCCTAATGAGCAGTTCTTC	TRBV29-1	TRBJ2-1	NA	TRBD1
CASTARSGASGGPEFF	TGTGCCAGCACCGCCCGGAGCGGGGCTAGCGGGGGGCCGGAGTTCTTC	TRBV6-6	TRBJ2-1	NA	TRBD2
CASSQWTGMNTEAFF	TGTGCCAGCAGCCAATGGACAGGAATGAACACTGAAGCTTTCTTT	TRBV7-9	TRBJ1-1	NA	TRBD1
CASSPGLAGGPSKNIQYF	TGTGCCAGCAGTCCGGGACTAGCGGGGGGGCCCTCCAAAAACATTCAGTACTTC	TRBV28	TRBJ2-4	NA	TRBD2
CASSSPGDRLNTNYGYTF	TGCGCCAGCAGCTCACCTGGGGATCGGCTGAACACTAACTATGGCTACACCTTC	TRBV5-1	TRBJ1-2	NA	NA
CSVSGTGFYNEQFF	TGCAGCGTTTCCGGGACAGGGTTTTACAATGAGCAGTTCTTC	TRBV29-1	TRBJ2-1	NA	TRBD1
CASSYGTSRGNEQFF	TGTGCCAGCAGTTACGGGACTAGCAGAGGCAATGAGCAGTTCTTC	TRBV6-6	TRBJ2-1	NA	TRBD2
CASSLEGYNEQFF	TGTGCCAGCAGTTTAGAAGGTTACAATGAGCAGTTCTTC	TRBV27	TRBJ2-1	NA	NA
CASSYPPGQGAYGYTF	TGTGCCAGCAGCTACCCCCCGGGACAGGGAGCCTATGGCTACACCTTC	TRBV5-5	TRBJ1-2	once	TRBD1
CASSFGTTTQETQYF	TGTGCCAGCAGCTTCGGGACGACCACTCAAGAGACCCAGTACTTC	TRBV7-9	TRBJ2-5	NA	NA
CASSAGTLYNEQFF	TGCGCCAGCAGCGCCGGGACTCTTTACAATGAGCAGTTCTTC	TRBV4-1	TRBJ2-1	NA	NA
CASSYSPGGAYEQYF	TGTGCCAGCAGTTACTCGCCAGGGGGGGCCTACGAGCAGTACTTC	TRBV6-5	TRBJ2-7	NA	NA
CASSLGGEGPEPQHF	TGTGCCAGCAGTCTAGGGGGGGAGGGCCCAGAGCCCCAGCATTTT	TRBV7-6	TRBJ1-5	NA	NA
CASSVSGTLYEQYF	TGTGCCAGCAGCGTCTCAGGGACCCTCTACGAGCAGTACTTC	TRBV5-6	TRBJ2-7	NA	NA
CASSEITGGPTEAFF	TGTGCCAGCAGTGAGATTACAGGGGGACCCACTGAAGCTTTCTTT	TRBV6-1	TRBJ1-1	NA	TRBD1
CASSFPGRETQYF	TGTGCCAGCAGCTTCCCAGGGCGAGAGACCCAGTACTTC	TRBV7-9	TRBJ2-5	NA	NA
CASSMTGQGSYGYTF	TGTGCCAGCAGCATGACCGGACAGGGCTCATATGGCTACACCTTC	TRBV7-9	TRBJ1-2	NA	TRBD1
CASSLRDRGYEQYF	TGCGCCAGCAGCCTCCGGGACAGGGGTTACGAGCAGTACTTC	TRBV4-1	TRBJ2-7	NA	TRBD1
CASSPRENQETQYF	TGTGCCAGCAGCCCCCGGGAGAACCAAGAGACCCAGTACTTC	TRBV7-8	TRBJ2-5	NA	NA
CASSPRGLAGSYEQYF	TGTGCCAGCAGCCCTCGGGGACTAGCGGGAAGCTACGAGCAGTACTTC	TRBV7-9	TRBJ2-7	once	TRBD2
CASSQVGNSPLHF	TGTGCCAGCAGCCAAGTGGGGAATTCACCCCTCCACTTT	TRBV14	TRBJ1-6	NA	NA
CASSLSPTEAGAFF	TGCGCCAGCAGCCTTTCCCCGACGGAGGCAGGGGCTTTCTTT	TRBV4-1	TRBJ1-1	NA	NA
CASSEGEGASYEQYF	TGTGCCAGCAGTGAAGGCGAGGGCGCGTCCTACGAGCAGTACTTC	TRBV2	TRBJ2-7	NA	NA
CATTRDGSSYEQYF	TGTGCCACCACCCGAGACGGCAGCTCCTACGAGCAGTACTTC	TRBV28	TRBJ2-7	NA	NA
CSVEGGDSYEQYF	TGCAGCGTTGAAGGCGGGGACTCCTACGAGCAGTACTTC	TRBV29-1	TRBJ2-7	few	NA
CASSQDPQDTQYF	TGCGCCAGCAGCCAAGATCCTCAAGATACGCAGTATTTT	TRBV4-3	TRBJ2-3	NA	NA
CASSPVAENYNEQFF	TGTGCCAGCAGCCCCGTGGCGGAGAACTACAATGAGCAGTTCTTC	TRBV7-2	TRBJ2-1	NA	NA
CASSWGTGGSVNQPQHF	TGTGCCAGCAGCTGGGGGACAGGGGGCTCCGTCAATCAGCCCCAGCATTTT	TRBV5-6	TRBJ1-5	NA	TRBD1
CASSYSSAYEQYF	TGTGCCAGCAGTTACTCCTCGGCCTACGAGCAGTACTTC	TRBV6-5	TRBJ2-7	NA	NA